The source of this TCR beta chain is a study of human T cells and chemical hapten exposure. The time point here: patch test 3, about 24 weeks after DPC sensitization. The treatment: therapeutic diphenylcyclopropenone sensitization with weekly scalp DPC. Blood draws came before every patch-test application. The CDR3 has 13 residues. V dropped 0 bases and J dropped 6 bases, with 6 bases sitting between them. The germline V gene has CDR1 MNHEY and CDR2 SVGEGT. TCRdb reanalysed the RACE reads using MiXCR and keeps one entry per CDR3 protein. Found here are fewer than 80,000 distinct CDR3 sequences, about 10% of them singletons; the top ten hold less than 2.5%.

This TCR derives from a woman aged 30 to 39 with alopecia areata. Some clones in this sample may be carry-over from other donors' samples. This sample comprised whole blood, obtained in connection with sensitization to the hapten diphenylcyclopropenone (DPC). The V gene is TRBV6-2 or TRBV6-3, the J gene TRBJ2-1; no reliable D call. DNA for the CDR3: TGTGCCAGCAGTTACTCGCATTTCAATGAGCAGTTCTTC. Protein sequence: CASSYSHFNEQFF.